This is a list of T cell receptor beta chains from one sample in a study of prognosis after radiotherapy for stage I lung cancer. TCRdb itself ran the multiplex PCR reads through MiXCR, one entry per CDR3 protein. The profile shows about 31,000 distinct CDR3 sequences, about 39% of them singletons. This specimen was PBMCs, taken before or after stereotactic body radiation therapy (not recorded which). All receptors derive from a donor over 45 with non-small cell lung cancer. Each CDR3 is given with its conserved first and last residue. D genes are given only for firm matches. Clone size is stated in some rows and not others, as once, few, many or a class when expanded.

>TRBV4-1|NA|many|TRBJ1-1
TGCGCCAGCAGCCAATTCTCTATTGGCCCCTCGAACACTGAAGCTTTCTTT
CASSQFSIGPSNTEAFF
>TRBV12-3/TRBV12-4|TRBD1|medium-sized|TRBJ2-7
TGTGCCAGCAGCCTGACAGGGGGCTTTAACGAGCAGTACTTC
CASSLTGGFNEQYF
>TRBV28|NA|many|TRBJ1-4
TGTGCCAGCTCGCAGGGGAATGAAAAACTGTTTTTT
CASSQGNEKLFF
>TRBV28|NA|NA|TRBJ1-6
TGTGCCAGCAGTAGCGGGGGGGGTAATTCACCCCTCCACTTT
CASSSGGGNSPLHF
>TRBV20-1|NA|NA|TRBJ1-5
TGCAGTGCTAAACCGACGGGGGGGGGCAATCAGCCCCAGCATTTT
CSAKPTGGGNQPQHF
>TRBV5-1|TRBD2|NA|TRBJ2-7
TGCGCCAGCAGATCCGGGACTAGCTTATACGAGCAGTACTTC
CASRSGTSLYEQYF
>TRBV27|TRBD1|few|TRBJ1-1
TGTGCCAGCAGTCCCGGGACAGGGGTTGAAGCTTTCTTT
CASSPGTGVEAFF
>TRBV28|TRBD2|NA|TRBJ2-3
TGTGCCAGCATCCGTAGGACTAGTGGAGATACGCAGTATTTT
CASIRRTSGDTQYF
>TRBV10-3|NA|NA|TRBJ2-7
TGTGCCATCAGTGAACAAATCTCAGGGGAACCTTTGGAGGAGCAGTACTTC
CAISEQISGEPLEEQYF
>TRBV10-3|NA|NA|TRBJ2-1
TGTGCCATTGCCAAGGGCCGGGGGAGCTCCTACAATGAGCAGTTCTTC
CAIAKGRGSSYNEQFF
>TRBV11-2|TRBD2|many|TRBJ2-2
TGTGCCAGCAGCCCCGTTAGACTAGCGCATAAACCTACCGGGGAGCTGTTTTTT
CASSPVRLAHKPTGELFF
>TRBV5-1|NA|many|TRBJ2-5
TGCGCCAGCAGAAAGACAGGGAGGGTCGAGACCCAGTACTTC
CASRKTGRVETQYF